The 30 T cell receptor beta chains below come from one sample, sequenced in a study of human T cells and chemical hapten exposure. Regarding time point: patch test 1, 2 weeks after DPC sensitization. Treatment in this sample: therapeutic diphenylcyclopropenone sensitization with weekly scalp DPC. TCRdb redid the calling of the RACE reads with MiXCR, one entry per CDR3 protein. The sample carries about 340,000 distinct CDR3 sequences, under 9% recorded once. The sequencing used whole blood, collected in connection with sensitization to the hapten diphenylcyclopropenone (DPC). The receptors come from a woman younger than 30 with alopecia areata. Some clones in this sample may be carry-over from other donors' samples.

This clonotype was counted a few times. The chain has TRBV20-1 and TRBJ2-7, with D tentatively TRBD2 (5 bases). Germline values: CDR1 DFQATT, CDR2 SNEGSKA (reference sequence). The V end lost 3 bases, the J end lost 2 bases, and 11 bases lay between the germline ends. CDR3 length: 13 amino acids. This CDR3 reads CSASPGRTYEQYF. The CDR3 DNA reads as TGCAGTGCTAGTCCGGGAAGGACCTACGAGCAGTACTTC.

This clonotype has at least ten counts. This CDR3 reads CSAHRPGLASETQYF. The CDR3 DNA sequence: TGCAGTGCCCATAGGCCGGGACTAGCGTCGGAGACCCAGTACTTC. The chain uses TRBV20-1 and TRBJ2-5, with TRBD2 matching over 10 bases. This CDR3 region has 15 residues. Germline CDR1 reads DFQATT; CDR2 reads SNEGSKA (reference sequence). V lost 6 bases and J lost 5; bases outside the gene matches: 12.

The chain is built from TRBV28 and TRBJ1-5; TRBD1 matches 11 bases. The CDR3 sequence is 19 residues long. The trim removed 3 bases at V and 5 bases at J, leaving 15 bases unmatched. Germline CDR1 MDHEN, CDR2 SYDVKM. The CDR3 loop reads CASSFLLDRGHVRDQPQHF. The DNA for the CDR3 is TGTGCCAGCAGTTTTCTCCTGGACAGGGGGCATGTGAGGGATCAGCCCCAGCATTTT. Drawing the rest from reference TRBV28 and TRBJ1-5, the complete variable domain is DVKVTQSSRYLVKRTGEKVFLECVQDMDHENMFWYRQDPGLGLRLIYFSYDVKMKEKGDIPEGYSVSREKKERFSLILESASTNQTSMYLCASSFLLDRGHVRDQPQHFGDGTRLSIL.

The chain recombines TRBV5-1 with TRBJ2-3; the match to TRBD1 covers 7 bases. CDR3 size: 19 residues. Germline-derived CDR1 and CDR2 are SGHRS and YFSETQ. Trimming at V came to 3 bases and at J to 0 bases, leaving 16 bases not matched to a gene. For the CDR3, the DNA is TGCGCCAGCAGCTCCCAGCGGCAGGGGGTCTGGGTTAGCACAGATACGCAGTATTTT. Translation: CASSSQRQGVWVSTDTQYF.

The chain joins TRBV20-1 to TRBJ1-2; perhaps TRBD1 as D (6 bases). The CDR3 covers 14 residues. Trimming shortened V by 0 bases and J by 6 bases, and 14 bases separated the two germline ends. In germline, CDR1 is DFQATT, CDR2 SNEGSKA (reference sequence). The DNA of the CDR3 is TGCAGTGCTAGAGATCTCGCAGGGGAGGATGGCTACACCTTC. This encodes CSARDLAGEDGYTF.

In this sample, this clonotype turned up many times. The chain's CDR3 is CASSEPSGRSGEQYF. For the CDR3, the DNA is TGTGCCAGCAGTGAGCCGTCGGGCAGGTCAGGCGAGCAGTACTTC. The J gene is TRBJ2-7, the V gene TRBV6-1; D unclear. The CDR3 consists of 15 residues. Germline lookup yields CDR1 MNHNS and CDR2 SASEGT. V was pared by 3 bases and J by 6 bases, with 18 bases between.

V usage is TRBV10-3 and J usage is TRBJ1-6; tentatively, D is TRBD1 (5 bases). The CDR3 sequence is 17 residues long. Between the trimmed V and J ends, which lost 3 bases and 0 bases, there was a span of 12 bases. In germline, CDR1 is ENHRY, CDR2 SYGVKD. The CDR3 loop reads CAISDGGMSSYNSPLHF. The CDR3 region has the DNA TGTGCCATCAGTGATGGGGGGATGAGCTCCTATAATTCACCCCTCCACTTT.

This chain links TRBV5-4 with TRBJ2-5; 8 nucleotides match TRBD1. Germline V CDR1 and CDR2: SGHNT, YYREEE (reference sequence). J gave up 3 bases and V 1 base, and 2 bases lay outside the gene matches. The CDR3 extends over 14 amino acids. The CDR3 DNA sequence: TGTGCCAGCAGCTTGCAGGGGGCGGAAGAGACCCAGTACTTC. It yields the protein CASSLQGAEETQYF.

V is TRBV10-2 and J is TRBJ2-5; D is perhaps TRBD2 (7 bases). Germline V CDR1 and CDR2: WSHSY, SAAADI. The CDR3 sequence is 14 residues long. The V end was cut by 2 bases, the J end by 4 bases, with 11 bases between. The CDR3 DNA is TGCGCCAGCAGTGAGAGGGGGGGCCTAGAGACCCAGTACTTC. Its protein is CASSERGGLETQYF.

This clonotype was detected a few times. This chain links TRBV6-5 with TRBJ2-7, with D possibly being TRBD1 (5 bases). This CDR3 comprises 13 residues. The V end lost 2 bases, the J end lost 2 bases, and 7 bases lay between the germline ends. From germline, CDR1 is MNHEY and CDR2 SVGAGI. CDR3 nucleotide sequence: TGTGCCAGCAGTTACCAGGGCCCCTACGAGCAGTACTTC. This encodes CASSYQGPYEQYF.

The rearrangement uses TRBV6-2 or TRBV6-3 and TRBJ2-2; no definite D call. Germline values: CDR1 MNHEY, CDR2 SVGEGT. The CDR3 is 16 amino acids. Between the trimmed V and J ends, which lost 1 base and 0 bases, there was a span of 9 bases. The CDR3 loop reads CASSYLRTTNTGELFF. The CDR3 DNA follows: TGTGCCAGCAGTTACTTGAGGACCACGAACACCGGGGAGCTGTTTTTT.

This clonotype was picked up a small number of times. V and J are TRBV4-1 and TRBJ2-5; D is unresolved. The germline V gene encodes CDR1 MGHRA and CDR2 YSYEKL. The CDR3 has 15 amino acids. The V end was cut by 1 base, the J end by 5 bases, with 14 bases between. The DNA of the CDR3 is TGCGCCAGCAGCCAAGTGCCCCTCCTTGTGGAGACCCAGTACTTC. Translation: CASSQVPLLVETQYF.

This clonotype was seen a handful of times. The CDR3 coding sequence is TGTGCCAGCAGCCCAACCCCGGGGGGGCCGGATACGCAGTATTTT. Its translation: CASSPTPGGPDTQYF. J is TRBJ2-3 and V is TRBV7-2; 8 positions match TRBD2. Looked up from germline, CDR1 is SGHTA and CDR2 is FQGNSA. V dropped 5 bases and J dropped 6; count of bases not matched to a gene: 10. The CDR3 sequence is 15 residues long.

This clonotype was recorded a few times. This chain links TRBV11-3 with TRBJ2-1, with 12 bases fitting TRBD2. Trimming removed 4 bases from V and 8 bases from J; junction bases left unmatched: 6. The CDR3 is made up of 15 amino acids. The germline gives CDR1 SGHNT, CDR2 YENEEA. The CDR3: CASSSRLAGEDEQFF. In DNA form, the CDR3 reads TGTGCCAGCAGCTCCAGACTAGCGGGGGAAGATGAGCAGTTCTTC.

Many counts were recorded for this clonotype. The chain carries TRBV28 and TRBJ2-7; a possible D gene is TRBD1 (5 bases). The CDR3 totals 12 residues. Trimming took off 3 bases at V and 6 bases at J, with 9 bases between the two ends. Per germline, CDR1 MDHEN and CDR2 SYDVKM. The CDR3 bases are TGTGCCAGCAGTTTTATAGGGGTCGAGCAGTACTTC. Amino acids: CASSFIGVEQYF. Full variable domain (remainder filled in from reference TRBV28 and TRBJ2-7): DVKVTQSSRYLVKRTGEKVFLECVQDMDHENMFWYRQDPGLGLRLIYFSYDVKMKEKGDIPEGYSVSREKKERFSLILESASTNQTSMYLCASSFIGVEQYFGPGTRLTVT.

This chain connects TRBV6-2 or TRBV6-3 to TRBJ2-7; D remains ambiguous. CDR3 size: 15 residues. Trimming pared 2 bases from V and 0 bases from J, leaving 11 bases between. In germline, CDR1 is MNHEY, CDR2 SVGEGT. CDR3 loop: CASSYGRPFSYEQYF. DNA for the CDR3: TGTGCCAGCAGTTACGGGCGGCCCTTCTCCTACGAGCAGTACTTC.

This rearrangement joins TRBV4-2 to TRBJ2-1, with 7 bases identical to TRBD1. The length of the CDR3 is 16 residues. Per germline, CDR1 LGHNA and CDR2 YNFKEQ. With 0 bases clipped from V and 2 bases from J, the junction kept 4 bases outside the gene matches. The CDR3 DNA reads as TGTGCCAGCAGCCAAGAAGGCCAGGGGGCCTACAATGAGCAGTTCTTC. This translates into CASSQEGQGAYNEQFF.

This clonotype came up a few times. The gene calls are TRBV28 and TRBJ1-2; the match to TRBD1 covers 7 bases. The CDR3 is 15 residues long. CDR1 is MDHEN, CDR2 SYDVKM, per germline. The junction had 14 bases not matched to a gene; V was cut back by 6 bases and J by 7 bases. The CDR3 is CASRSGPQGEFGYTF. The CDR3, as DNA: TGTGCCAGCAGGTCTGGTCCTCAGGGGGAGTTTGGCTACACCTTC.

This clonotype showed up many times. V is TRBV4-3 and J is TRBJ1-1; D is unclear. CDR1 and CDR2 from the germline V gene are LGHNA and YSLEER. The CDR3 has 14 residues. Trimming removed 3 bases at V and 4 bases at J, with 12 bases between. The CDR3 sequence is CASSHGSGGTEAFF. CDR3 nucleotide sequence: TGCGCCAGCAGCCATGGGTCGGGCGGCACTGAAGCTTTCTTT.

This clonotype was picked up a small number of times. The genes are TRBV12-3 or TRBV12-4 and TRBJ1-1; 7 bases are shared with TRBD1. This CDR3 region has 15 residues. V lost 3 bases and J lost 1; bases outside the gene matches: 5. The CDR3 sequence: CASSFPNRGNTEAFF. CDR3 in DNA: TGTGCCAGCAGTTTCCCCAACAGGGGGAACACTGAAGCTTTCTTT.

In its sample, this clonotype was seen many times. Here the CDR3 reads CASSLEIPYEQYF. In DNA form, the CDR3 reads TGCGCCAGCAGCTTAGAGATCCCGTACGAGCAGTACTTC. The chain links TRBV5-1 to TRBJ2-7; no clear D gene. The germline gives CDR1 SGHRS, CDR2 YFSETQ. The CDR3 has 13 residues. The ends were cut back, 2 bases at V and 4 bases at J, with 10 bases in the middle.

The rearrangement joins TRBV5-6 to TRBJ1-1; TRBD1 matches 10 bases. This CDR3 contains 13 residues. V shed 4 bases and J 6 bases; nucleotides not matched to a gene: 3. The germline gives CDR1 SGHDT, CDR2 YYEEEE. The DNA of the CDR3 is TGTGCCAGCAGCCCCGGACAGGGGGCTGAAGCTTTCTTT. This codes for CASSPGQGAEAFF.

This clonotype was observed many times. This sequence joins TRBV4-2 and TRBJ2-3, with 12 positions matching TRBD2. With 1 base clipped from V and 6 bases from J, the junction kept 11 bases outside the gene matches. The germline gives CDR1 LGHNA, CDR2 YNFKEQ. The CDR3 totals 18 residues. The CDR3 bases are TGTGCCAGCAGCCAAGCCCACAAACTAGCGGGGGGCGACGATACGCAGTATTTT. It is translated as CASSQAHKLAGGDDTQYF.

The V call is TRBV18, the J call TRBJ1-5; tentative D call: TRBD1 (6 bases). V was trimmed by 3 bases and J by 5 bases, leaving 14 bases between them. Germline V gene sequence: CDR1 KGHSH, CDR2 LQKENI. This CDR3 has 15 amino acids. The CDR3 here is CASSPTGTSDQPQHF. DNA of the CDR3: TGTGCCAGCTCACCTACCGGGACATCGGATCAGCCCCAGCATTTT.

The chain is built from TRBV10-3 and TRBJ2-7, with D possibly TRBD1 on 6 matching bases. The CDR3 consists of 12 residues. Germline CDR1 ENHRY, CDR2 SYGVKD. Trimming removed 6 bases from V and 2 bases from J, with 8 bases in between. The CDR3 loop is CAIRDRTYEQYF. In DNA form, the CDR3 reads TGTGCCATCAGGGACAGAACCTACGAGCAGTACTTC.

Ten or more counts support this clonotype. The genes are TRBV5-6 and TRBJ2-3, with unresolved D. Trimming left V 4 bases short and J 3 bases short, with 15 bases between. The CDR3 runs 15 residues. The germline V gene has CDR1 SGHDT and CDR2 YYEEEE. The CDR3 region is CASSPDAVQTDTQYF. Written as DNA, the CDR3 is TGTGCCAGCAGCCCGGACGCTGTCCAAACAGATACGCAGTATTTT.

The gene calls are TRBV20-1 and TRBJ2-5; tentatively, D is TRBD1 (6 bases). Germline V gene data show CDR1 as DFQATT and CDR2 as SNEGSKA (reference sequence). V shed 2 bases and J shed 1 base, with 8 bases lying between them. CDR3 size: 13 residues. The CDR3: CSARRGSQETQYF. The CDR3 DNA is TGCAGTGCTAGAAGGGGGTCCCAAGAGACCCAGTACTTC.

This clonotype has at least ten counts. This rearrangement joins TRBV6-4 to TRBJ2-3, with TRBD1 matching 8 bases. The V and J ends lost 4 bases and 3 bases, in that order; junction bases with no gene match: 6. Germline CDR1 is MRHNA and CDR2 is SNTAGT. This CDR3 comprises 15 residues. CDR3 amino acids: CASSAQGAETDTQYF. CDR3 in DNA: TGTGCCAGCAGTGCGCAGGGGGCTGAGACAGATACGCAGTATTTT.

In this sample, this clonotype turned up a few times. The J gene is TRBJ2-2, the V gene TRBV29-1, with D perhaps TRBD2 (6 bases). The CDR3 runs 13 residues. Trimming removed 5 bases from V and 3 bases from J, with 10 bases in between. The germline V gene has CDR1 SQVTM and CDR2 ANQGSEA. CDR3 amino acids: CSVSWGDTGELFF. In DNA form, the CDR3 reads TGCAGCGTTTCCTGGGGGGACACCGGGGAGCTGTTTTTT.

CDR3 DNA sequence: TGTGCCATCAGTGGCACAGGGTCAAGTCTCGGGGAGCTGTTTTTT. Its translation: CAISGTGSSLGELFF. The V call is TRBV10-3, the J call TRBJ2-2, with D possibly TRBD1 on 6 matching bases. CDR3 size: 15 residues. Trimming removed 4 bases from V and 7 bases from J, with 16 bases in between. Germline values: CDR1 ENHRY, CDR2 SYGVKD.